A selection of T cell receptor beta chains follows, all from one sample in a study of CD8 T cells in ankylosing spondylitis. TCRdb recomputed calls from the 5' RACE reads with MiXCR, one row per CDR3 protein. The data show more than 400,000 distinct CDR3 sequences, approximately 5.3% seen once. Sample: blood, either unsorted or a sorted T cell fraction (not recorded which). These receptors were collected from a male donor with ankylosing spondylitis. The CDR3 runs from the conserved cysteine through the conserved F or W. The D gene is left open where the match is weak. Expanded clones are given a class, and other clones once, few, many or no size at all.

size,J,V,D,DNA,CDR3
many,TRBJ2-1,TRBV7-2,-,TGTGCCAGCAGCTCTAGGCGGTCCCCGGGGTCTAATGAGCAGTTCTTC,CASSSRRSPGSNEQFF
many,TRBJ1-1,TRBV29-1,-,TGCAGCGTTGTCCGGGATGGGACTGAAGCTTTCTTT,CSVVRDGTEAFF
-,TRBJ1-2,TRBV4-3,TRBD1,TGCGCCAGCAGCCAGATGACAGGGCAGTACTATGGCTACACCTTC,CASSQMTGQYYGYTF
few,TRBJ2-2,TRBV18,TRBD1,TGTGCCAGCTCGCCGGGACAGCGGAACACCGGGGAGCTGTTTTTT,CASSPGQRNTGELFF
many,TRBJ1-5,TRBV6-5,-,TGTGCCAGCAGTTCCAGAGACTCCCACCCCCAGCATTTT,CASSSRDSHPQHF
few,TRBJ2-6,TRBV4-3,TRBD2,TGCGCCAGCAGCCTAATAGCGGGGGGGCTTGGGGCCAACGTCCTGACTTTC,CASSLIAGGLGANVLTF
few,TRBJ2-7,TRBV7-2,-,TGTGCCAGCAGCCCCAGACAGGACTTAACCTACGAGCAGTACTTC,CASSPRQDLTYEQYF
many,TRBJ1-1,TRBV20-1,-,TGCAGTGCTAGACCATGGGGAAGGGGCACTGAAGCTTTCTTT,CSARPWGRGTEAFF
many,TRBJ1-3,TRBV6-6,-,TGTGCCAGCAGTTACATTTATAGGGGGATGAACTCTGGAAACACCATATATTTT,CASSYIYRGMNSGNTIYF
many,TRBJ1-1,TRBV25-1,-,TGTGCCAGCAGGGAGGACAGTCCAACCACTGAAGCTTTCTTT,CASREDSPTTEAFF
many,TRBJ1-5,TRBV5-1,TRBD1,TGCGCCAGCAGCTTGGGGACAGGGGTTAACAATCAGCCCCAGCATTTT,CASSLGTGVNNQPQHF
many,TRBJ2-3,TRBV4-2,-,TGTGCCAGCAGCCAAGATCCGCTTTCGACAGGCAGTAGCACAGATACGCAGTATTTT,CASSQDPLSTGSSTDTQYF
many,TRBJ2-1,TRBV7-9,TRBD2,TGTGCCAGCAGCTCCAGACTAGCGGAGCAACTCAATGAGCAGTTCTTC,CASSSRLAEQLNEQFF
many,TRBJ1-2,TRBV24-1,-,TGTGCCACCAGGGAAGGGACGGACTATGGCTACACCTTC,CATREGTDYGYTF
many,TRBJ1-6,TRBV4-3,-,TGCGCCAGCAGCCAAGAACAGGAGAGAGGTTCACCCCTCCACTTT,CASSQEQERGSPLHF
few,TRBJ2-3,TRBV5-1,-,TGCGCCAGCAGCTTGGGAGGCAGCTACACAGATACGCAGTATTTT,CASSLGGSYTDTQYF
many,TRBJ2-2,TRBV7-9,TRBD1,TGTGCCAGCATCCCCGGGACAGACGAAACCGGGGAGCTGTTTTTT,CASIPGTDETGELFF
many,TRBJ2-5,TRBV6-2/TRBV6-3,-,TGTGCCAGCACCCAACGTAGGATTCAAGAGACCCAGTACTTC,CASTQRRIQETQYF
many,TRBJ2-3,TRBV7-9,-,TGTGCCAGCAGCCCGAAGACTTGGGATACGCAGTATTTT,CASSPKTWDTQYF